The 19 T cell receptor beta chains in this list originate from one sample, sequenced in a study of regulatory T cells in long-lasting Graves disease (dated by TCRdb to about 2021). Library preparation used multiplex PCR. Instrument on record: Illumina HiSeq 4000. TCR beta libraries were built with iRepertoire HTBI primers and Arm-PCR amplification of CDR3 regions. TCRdb reprocessed the public reads (quality trimming at Q25 with fastp, clone calling with MiXCR) and kept in-frame beta chains. Each entry merges the rows of one CDR3 protein and shows their most common DNA and genes. This sample comprises some 400,000 distinct CDR3 sequences, under 15% of them detected only once. The ten largest clonotypes hold 16% of the sample. The time point label, as the study defines it: newly diagnosed GD, antithyroid drugs for less than 3 months. RNA was extracted from PBMCs in TRIzol for both TCR sequencing and RNA sequencing.

These data were likewise used in another study, on T cells in Graves' hyperthyroidism and ophthalmopathy.

Specimen: peripheral blood mononuclear cells (PBMCs), collected at new diagnosis, from a patient treated with antithyroid drugs. The source is a woman aged 25 to 39 with Graves disease. Donor details come from another sample of the same person, matched by shared clones.

This clonotype was seen at least ten times. The chain uses TRBV20-1 and TRBJ1-5; 8 bases match TRBD1. Germline V gene sequence: CDR1 DFQATT, CDR2 SNEGSKA (reference sequence). The V segment lost 5 bases and the J segment 4 bases; nucleotides outside the gene matches: 7. The CDR3 has 14 residues. CDR3: CSALDRGRNQPQHF. In DNA, the CDR3 is TGCAGTGCTCTAGACAGGGGACGGAATCAGCCCCAGCATTTT.

This clonotype was found many times. This sequence joins TRBV20-1 and TRBJ2-1; the match to TRBD2 covers 11 bases. Germline CDR1 is DFQATT and CDR2 is SNEGSKA (reference sequence). The CDR3 covers 20 residues. V was pared by 0 bases and J by 0 bases, with 13 bases of the junction left unmatched. This CDR3 is CSARDRSGLAGGTSYNEQFF. The CDR3 nucleotides are TGCAGTGCTAGAGATAGATCGGGCCTAGCGGGAGGAACCTCCTACAATGAGCAGTTCTTC.

The chain couples TRBV5-4 to TRBJ1-5; maybe TRBD1 (5 bases). The CDR3 contains 14 residues. Germline V CDR1 and CDR2: SGHNT, YYREEE (reference sequence). V lost 0 bases, J lost 3 bases, and 7 bases lay in between. The CDR3 nucleotides read TGTGCCAGCAGCTTGGGACAGACCAATCAGCCCCAGCATTTT. Translated, it gives CASSLGQTNQPQHF.

Only a few counts were recorded for this clonotype. The V call is TRBV20-1, the J call TRBJ2-7; D gene uncertain. Deletions cut 3 bases from V and 2 bases from J, with 14 bases between. Germline lookup yields CDR1 DFQATT and CDR2 SNEGSKA (reference sequence). CDR3 size: 14 residues. CDR3 coding DNA: TGCAGTGCTAGGAGTCTTCTTAGCACCTACGAGCAGTACTTC. This translates into CSARSLLSTYEQYF.

This clonotype was seen repeatedly, ten times or more. J is TRBJ1-1 and V is TRBV29-1; D may be TRBD1 (5 bases). With 6 bases removed from V and 4 bases from J, the gap between germline ends came to 15 bases. Germline CDR1 SQVTM, CDR2 ANQGSEA. This CDR3 comprises 13 residues. This CDR3 is CSVANGGGTEAFF. Here the CDR3 DNA reads TGCAGCGTGGCAAACGGGGGGGGCACTGAAGCTTTCTTT.

Only a few counts were recorded for this clonotype. The CDR3, as DNA: TGTGCCAGTAGTATAGCGGTTACGAACACTGAAGCTTTCTTT. Translating it yields CASSIAVTNTEAFF. The chain joins TRBV19 to TRBJ1-1; no reliable D call. There are 14 residues in the CDR3. Germline V gives CDR1 LNHDA, CDR2 SQIVND (reference sequence). V was trimmed by 1 base and J by 1 base, leaving 7 bases between them.

This clonotype was counted ten times or more. The chain uses TRBV20-1 and TRBJ2-3, with D unresolved. Per the germline V gene, CDR1 is DFQATT and CDR2 is SNEGSKA (reference sequence). Deletions cut 0 bases from V and 1 base from J, with 17 bases between. The CDR3 contains 17 residues. For the CDR3, the DNA is TGCAGTGCTAGAGATCTTACGGGCCAGACCCGCACAGATACGCAGTATTTT. Translating gives CSARDLTGQTRTDTQYF.

This clonotype was observed at least ten times. The chain employs TRBV19 and TRBJ2-1, with TRBD2 identical over 10 bases. The J segment lost 2 bases and the V segment lost 6 bases, leaving 7 bases of the junction unmatched. CDR3 length equals 16 residues. CDR1 and CDR2 (germline): LNHDA, SQIVND (reference sequence). CDR3 sequence (DNA): TGTGCCAGTAGGGTAAGACTAGCGGGTACCTACAATGAGCAGTTCTTC. Residues: CASRVRLAGTYNEQFF.

The CDR3 loop reads CASSEFSGPSDTQYF. The DNA for the CDR3 is TGTGCCAGCAGTGAATTTAGCGGGCCCTCAGATACGCAGTATTTT. V is TRBV2 and J is TRBJ2-3; 7 nucleotides line up with TRBD2. Looked up from germline, CDR1 is SNHLY and CDR2 is FYNNEI. The V gene end was trimmed by 2 bases and the J gene end by 4 bases; junction bases not matched to a gene: 6. This CDR3 has 15 amino acids.

This clonotype was detected ten times or more. The J gene is TRBJ2-7, the V gene TRBV6-5, with D perhaps matching TRBD2 (7 bases). The CDR3 totals 14 residues. The germline V gene encodes CDR1 MNHEY and CDR2 SVGAGI. V dropped 0 bases and J dropped 3 bases, with 9 bases sitting between them. The CDR3 bases are TGTGCCAGCAGTTACTCGCGGGGGCTCTACGAGCAGTACTTC. Protein: CASSYSRGLYEQYF.

This chain uses TRBV3-1 with TRBJ2-1; no reliable D call. V was pared by 4 bases and J by 5 bases, with 15 bases between. CDR3 size: 15 residues. CDR1 is LGHDT and CDR2 is YNNKEL in the germline V gene (reference sequence). CDR3 nucleotide sequence: TGTGCCAGCAGCCCTTGGGCCTCGGAACACAATGAGCAGTTCTTC. As protein: CASSPWASEHNEQFF.

This clonotype appeared many times. This sequence joins TRBV2 and TRBJ2-1; D perhaps matches TRBD1 (5 bases). The CDR3 has 12 residues. Germline-derived CDR1 and CDR2 are SNHLY and FYNNEI. Trimming took 4 bases from V and 13 from J, leaving 14 bases between them. The CDR3 DNA follows: TGTGCCAGCAGTGCCCGGACACGCGGTCAGTTCTTC. It translates to CASSARTRGQFF.

The chain has TRBV27 and TRBJ1-1; D remains ambiguous. Germline V lookup: CDR1 MNHEY, CDR2 SMNVEV (reference sequence). Trimming pared 2 bases from V and 4 bases from J, leaving 11 bases between. CDR3 length: 14 residues. Here the CDR3 reads CASSLLEKSTEAFF. The CDR3 region has the DNA TGTGCCAGCAGTTTACTTGAGAAGAGCACTGAAGCTTTCTTT.

This clonotype was counted ten times or more. The rearrangement uses TRBV20-1 and TRBJ2-4; 14 bases are shared with TRBD2. There are 19 residues in the CDR3. The germline gives CDR1 DFQATT, CDR2 SNEGSKA (reference sequence). V lost 6 bases and J lost 1; bases outside the gene matches: 14. The CDR3 sequence is CSARDATSGGGGAKNIQYF. The CDR3 coding sequence is TGCAGTGCCCGAGACGCGACTAGCGGGGGGGGTGGGGCCAAAAACATTCAGTACTTC.

V gene TRBV19 combines with J gene TRBJ2-3; 8 bases map to TRBD2. This CDR3 is 18 amino acids long. From germline, CDR1 is LNHDA and CDR2 SQIVND (reference sequence). J lost 0 bases, V lost 7 bases, and 15 bases had no gene match. The CDR3 DNA sequence: TGTGCCAGTACCTACACCGGGACTAGAGGGAGAAGCACAGATACGCAGTATTTT. Translated, it gives CASTYTGTRGRSTDTQYF.

The chain couples TRBV12-3 or TRBV12-4 to TRBJ2-7, with TRBD1 as a possible D gene (5 bases). This CDR3 has 14 amino acids. V was shortened by 6 bases and J by 2 bases, with 14 bases between the two germline ends. CDR3 bases: TGTGCCAGCAGCCCCAGGGTAGGGACCTACGAGCAGTACTTC. Encoded protein: CASSPRVGTYEQYF.

This clonotype has a count of ten or more. This chain joins TRBV11-3 and TRBJ2-7; D not resolved. Germline CDR1 reads SGHNT; CDR2 reads YENEEA. The CDR3 has 10 residues. Trimming cost V 9 bases and J 2 bases, with 5 bases left between them. CDR3: CASGPYEQYF. DNA of the CDR3: TGTGCCAGTGGGCCCTACGAGCAGTACTTC.

This clonotype was counted many times. The chain has TRBV5-8 and TRBJ2-1; 7 nucleotides agree with TRBD2. V lost 3 bases, J lost 6 bases, and 6 bases stayed unmatched. The CDR3 has 14 residues. Per germline, CDR1 SGHTS and CDR2 YDEGEE. Here the CDR3 DNA reads TGTGCCAGCAGCTCCGGACTAGGGATCAATGAGCAGTTCTTC. Translation gives CASSSGLGINEQFF. The entire variable domain, with the rest obtained from reference TRBV5-8 and TRBJ2-1, is as follows: EAGVTQSPTHLIKTRGQQATLRCSPISGHTSVYWYQQALGLGLQFLLWYDEGEERNRGNFPPRFSGRQFPNYSSELNVNALELEDSALYLCASSSGLGINEQFFGPGTRLTVL.

There are many counts of this clonotype. This chain joins TRBV3-1 and TRBJ2-1, with D unresolved. The CDR3 has 18 residues. V lost 3 bases and J lost 6, with 24 bases in between. CDR1 is LGHDT and CDR2 is YNNKEL in the germline V gene (reference sequence). As DNA, the CDR3 is TGTGCCAGCAGCCAGCTAAGGTCTCAGCGCCTAATTACCAATGAGCAGTTCTTC. Translated: CASSQLRSQRLITNEQFF.